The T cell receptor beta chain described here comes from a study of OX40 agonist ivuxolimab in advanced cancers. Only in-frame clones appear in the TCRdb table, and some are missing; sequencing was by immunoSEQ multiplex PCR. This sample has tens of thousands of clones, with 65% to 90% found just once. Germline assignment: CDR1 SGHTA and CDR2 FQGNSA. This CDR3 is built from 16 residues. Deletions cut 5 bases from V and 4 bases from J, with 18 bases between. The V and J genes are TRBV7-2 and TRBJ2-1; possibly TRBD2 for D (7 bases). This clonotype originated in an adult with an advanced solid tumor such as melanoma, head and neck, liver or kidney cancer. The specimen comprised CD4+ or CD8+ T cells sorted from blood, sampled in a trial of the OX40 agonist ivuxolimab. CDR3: CASSRGGGGSYNEQFF. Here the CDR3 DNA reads TGTGCCAGCAGCAGAGGTGGGGGCGGGAGTTACAATGAGCAGTTCTTC. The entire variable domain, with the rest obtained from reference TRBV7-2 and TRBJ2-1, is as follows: GAGVSQSPSNKVTEKGKDVELRCDPISGHTALYWYRQSLGQGLEFLIYFQGNSAPDKSGLPSDRFSAERTGGSVSTLTIQRTQQEDSAVYLCASSRGGGGSYNEQFFGPGTRLTVL.